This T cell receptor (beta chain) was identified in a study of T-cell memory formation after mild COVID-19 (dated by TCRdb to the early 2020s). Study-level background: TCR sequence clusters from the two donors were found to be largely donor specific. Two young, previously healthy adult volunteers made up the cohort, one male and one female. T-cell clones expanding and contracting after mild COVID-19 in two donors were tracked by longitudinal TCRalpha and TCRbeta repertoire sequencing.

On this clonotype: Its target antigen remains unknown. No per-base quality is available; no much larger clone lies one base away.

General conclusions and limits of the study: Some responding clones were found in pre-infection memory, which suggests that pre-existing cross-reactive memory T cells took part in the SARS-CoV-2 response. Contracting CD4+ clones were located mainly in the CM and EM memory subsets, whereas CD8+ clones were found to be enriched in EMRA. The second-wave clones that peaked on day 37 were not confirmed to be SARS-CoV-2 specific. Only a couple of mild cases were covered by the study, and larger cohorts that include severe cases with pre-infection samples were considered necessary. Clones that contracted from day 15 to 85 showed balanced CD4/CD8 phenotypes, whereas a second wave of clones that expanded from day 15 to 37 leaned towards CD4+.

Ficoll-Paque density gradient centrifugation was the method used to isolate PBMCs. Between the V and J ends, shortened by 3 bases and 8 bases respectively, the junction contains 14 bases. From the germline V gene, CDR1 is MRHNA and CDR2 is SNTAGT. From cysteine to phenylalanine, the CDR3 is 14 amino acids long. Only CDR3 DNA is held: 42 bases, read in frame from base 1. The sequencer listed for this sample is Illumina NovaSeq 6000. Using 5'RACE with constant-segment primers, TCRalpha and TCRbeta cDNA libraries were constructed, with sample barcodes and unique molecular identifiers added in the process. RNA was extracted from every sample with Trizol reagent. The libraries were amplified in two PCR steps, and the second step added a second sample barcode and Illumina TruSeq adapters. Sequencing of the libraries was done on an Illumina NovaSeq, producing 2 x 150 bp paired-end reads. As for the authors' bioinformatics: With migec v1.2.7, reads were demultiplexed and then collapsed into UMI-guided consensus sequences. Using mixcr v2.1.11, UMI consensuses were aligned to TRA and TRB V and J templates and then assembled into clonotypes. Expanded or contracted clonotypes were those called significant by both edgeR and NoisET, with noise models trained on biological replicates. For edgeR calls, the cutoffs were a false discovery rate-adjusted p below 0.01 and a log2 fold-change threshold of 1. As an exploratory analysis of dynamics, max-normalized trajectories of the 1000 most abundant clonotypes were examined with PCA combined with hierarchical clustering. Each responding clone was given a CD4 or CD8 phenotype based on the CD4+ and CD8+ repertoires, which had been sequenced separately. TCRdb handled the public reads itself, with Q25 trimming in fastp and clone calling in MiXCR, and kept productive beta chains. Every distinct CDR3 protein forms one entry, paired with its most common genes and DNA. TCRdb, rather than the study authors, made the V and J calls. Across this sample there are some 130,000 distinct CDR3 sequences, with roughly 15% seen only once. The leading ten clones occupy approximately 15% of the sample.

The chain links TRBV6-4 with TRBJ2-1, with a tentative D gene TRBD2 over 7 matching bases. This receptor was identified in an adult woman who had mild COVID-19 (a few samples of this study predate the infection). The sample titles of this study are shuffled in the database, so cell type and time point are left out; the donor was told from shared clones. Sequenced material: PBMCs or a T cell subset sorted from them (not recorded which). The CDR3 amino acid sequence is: CASSELAWGHEQFF. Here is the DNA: TGTGCCAGCAGTGAACTAGCGTGGGGGCATGAGCAGTTCTTC.